This T cell receptor beta chain was sequenced in a study of blood T cell repertoires in COVID-19. Study in general: Researchers got acute and convalescent COVID-19 samples from the United States, Italy and Spain. The analysed material was cDNA or gDNA that came from T cells, B-cell-depleted T cells, or PBMCs.

Authors' analysis steps: Nucleated cell counts were estimated from reference gene primer amplification. Sequencing used immunoSEQ multiplex PCR; TCRdb keeps in-frame clones, though not all of them. Clonal size and the V and J genes are those of that table, whereas D and trimming came from the DNA. The table shows over 300,000 clones, with around 92% occurring only once. The CDR3 runs 14 residues. Trimming pared 1 base from V and 8 bases from J, leaving 12 bases between. Germline V CDR1 and CDR2: SNHLY, FYNNEI. This clone was recorded a few times. The sample comprised peripheral blood. This TCR was sampled from a man aged 35 to 55 with acute or convalescent COVID-19. The chain couples TRBV2 to TRBJ1-5, with a tentative D call TRBD1 (5 bases). CDR3 bases: TGTGCCAGCAGTGAAGAGGTCAGGGATGAGCCCCAGCATTTT. Translation: CASSEEVRDEPQHF. The full variable domain, its missing parts supplied by reference TRBV2 and TRBJ1-5, is EPEVTQTPSHQVTQMGQEVILRCVPISNHLYFYWYRQILGQKVEFLVSFYNNEISEKSEIFDDQFSVERPDGSNFTLKIRSTKLEDSAMYFCASSEEVRDEPQHFGDGTRLSIL.